This T cell receptor (beta chain) was recovered during a study of blood T cell repertoires in COVID-19. At the level of the study: PBMCs, B-cell-depleted T cells, or T cells were the source of the cDNA or gDNA that made up the material.

CDR3 length: 11 amino acids. Trimming shortened V by 3 bases and J by 8 bases, and 7 bases separated the two germline ends. Germline V gene sequence: CDR1 ENHRY, CDR2 SYGVKD. Per the authors' pipeline: Using reference gene primer amplification, nucleated cell counts were estimated. TCRdb keeps only in-frame clones here, not all; method: immunoSEQ multiplex PCR. V, J and clone size were drawn from that table, and D and trimming were deduced from the DNA. The top ten clones hold 2.5% to 3% of a sample with over 200,000 clones, more than 70% of them seen once. The V gene is TRBV10-3, the J gene TRBJ1-1; D is ambiguous. The sequenced material came from peripheral blood. This clonotype was obtained from a woman aged 55-69 years with acute or convalescent COVID-19. In DNA, the CDR3 is TGTGCCATCAGTGATATCTTCGAAGCTTTCTTT. Its protein is CAISDIFEAFF.